This record concerns one T cell receptor beta chain sequence. What it binds is unknown. The V and J ends lost 6 bases and 3 bases respectively, with 21 bases between them. The germline CDR1 and CDR2 sequences are DFQATT and SNEGSKA (reference sequence). The CDR3 sequence is 17 residues long. This record belongs to a study of Graves' ophthalmopathy and Graves' hyperthyroidism. Study in general: Stable hyperthyroidism meant no ophthalmopathy within 18 months of follow-up.

Study observations and caveats: Its predictions of ophthalmopathy progression gave the model 60% to 71% sensitivity and 72% to 75% specificity. Most thyroid clonotypes expanded beyond 0.001 frequency were also found in blood.

RNA transcripts were the template, and TCR beta CDR3 regions were amplified from them. HTBI primers primed a first-round RT-PCR, and a second-round multiplex PCR followed. TCRdb itself ran the multiplex PCR reads through MiXCR, one entry per CDR3 protein. The sample comprises 500,000 to 700,000 distinct CDR3 sequences, 35% to 40% of which are singletons, and about 4% rests with the top ten. Sequenced input: peripheral blood or thyroid tissue (not recorded which). V gene TRBV20-1 combines with J gene TRBJ2-6; D is perhaps TRBD2 (5 bases). The origin of this receptor is an adult man with Graves' hyperthyroidism. The DNA of the CDR3 is TGCAGTGCCAGCCGCCCTGGCGGGTTTGGTGGGGCCAACGTCCTGACTTTC. It encodes CSASRPGGFGGANVLTF.